Listed here are 7 T cell receptor beta chains from one sample, sequenced in a study of technical replicates of blood from a handful of donors. The method was immunoSEQ multiplex PCR; TCRdb's version includes in-frame clones alone and lacks a portion of them. The data contain about 82,000 clones, approximately 94% of them singletons. What was sequenced was T cells isolated from PBMCs. These TCRs come from a human donor in good health.

V usage is TRBV5-4 and J usage is TRBJ1-3, with D perhaps TRBD1 (5 bases). V was pared by 0 bases and J by 0 bases, with 10 bases between. Looked up from germline, CDR1 is SGHNT and CDR2 is YYREEE (reference sequence). The CDR3 runs 16 residues. This CDR3 is CASSLGGGTSGNTIYF. Here the CDR3 DNA reads TGTGCCAGCAGCTTGGGGGGGGGAACCTCTGGAAACACCATATATTTT.

The chain employs TRBV18 and TRBJ1-1; D gene uncertain. CDR1 is KGHSH, CDR2 LQKENI, per germline. The CDR3 spans 17 residues. V was clipped by 2 bases and J by 1 base, with 17 bases between them. The CDR3 is CASSPSETPRENTEAFF. CDR3 coding DNA: TGTGCCAGCTCACCAAGCGAGACACCTCGGGAGAACACTGAAGCTTTCTTT.

This chain uses TRBV5-8 with TRBJ2-3; D is unclear. The germline V gene has CDR1 SGHTS and CDR2 YDEGEE. CDR3 size: 14 residues. Trimming removed 8 bases at V and 0 bases at J, with 13 bases between. CDR3 sequence reads: CARDVGRSTDTQYF. CDR3 in DNA: TGTGCCAGAGATGTGGGCCGGAGCACAGATACGCAGTATTTT.

This chain links TRBV4-1 with TRBJ1-1; no reliable D call. Trimming removed 3 bases at V and 2 bases at J, with 7 bases between. The CDR3 length is 13 residues. Germline assignment: CDR1 MGHRA and CDR2 YSYEKL. The DNA of the CDR3 is TGCGCCAGCAGCCAGGGCGCTAACACTGAAGCTTTCTTT. Translating it yields CASSQGANTEAFF.

The chain employs TRBV29-1 and TRBJ1-2; no firm D call. V was shortened by 3 bases and J by 6 bases, with 14 bases between the two germline ends. The germline V gene has CDR1 SQVTM and CDR2 ANQGSEA. The CDR3 has 13 residues. Here the CDR3 reads CSVDDPGRDGYTF. The CDR3, as DNA: TGCAGCGTTGATGATCCAGGAAGAGATGGCTACACCTTC.

DNA of the CDR3: TGTGCCAGTAGTCAGGACAGGGAGGTAGATACGCAGTATTTT. Protein product: CASSQDREVDTQYF. The V and J genes are TRBV19 and TRBJ2-3; TRBD1 matches 8 bases. The junction had 6 bases not matched to a gene; V was cut back by 5 bases and J by 5 bases. The CDR3 spans 14 residues. In germline, CDR1 is LNHDA, CDR2 SQIVND (reference sequence). The full variable domain, rest sourced from reference TRBV19 and TRBJ2-3, is DGGITQSPKYLFRKEGQNVTLSCEQNLNHDAMYWYRQDPGQGLRLIYYSQIVNDFQKGDIAEGYSVSREKKESFPLTVTSAQKNPTAFYLCASSQDREVDTQYFGPGTRLTVL.

This chain connects TRBV6-1 to TRBJ1-5; D remains ambiguous. The germline CDR1 and CDR2 sequences are MNHNS and SASEGT. The CDR3 contains 14 residues. Between the trimmed V and J ends, which lost 3 bases and 4 bases, there was a span of 10 bases. The CDR3 here is CASSDRIINQPQHF. CDR3 in DNA: TGTGCCAGCAGTGACAGGATTATTAATCAGCCCCAGCATTTT.